The present TCR beta chain was sequenced within a study of tumor-infiltrating lymphocytes in primary liver carcinoma. About the study: Maximum tumor diameters ranged from roughly 4 to 10 cm, stage T1-T3 N0M0.

Unsorted whole blood yielded blood RNA, and germline DNA was extracted as well. A word on this clonotype: The antigen remains undetermined. A single base separates this from a much larger clone, so it may be a read error.

This CDR3 contains 16 residues. V lost 2 bases to trimming and J lost 11 bases, with 23 bases between them. Germline lookup yields CDR1 SGHAT and CDR2 FQNNGV. Study-level points and caveats: Against blood, tumors held a significantly higher top-250-clone fraction (p = 0.039).

The authors made TCR beta cDNA from around 500 ng total RNA with a constant-region primer. Each TCR beta library was derived from three nested multiplex PCR rounds that employed slightly modified ARM-PCR. The study ran its first two PCR rounds for around 10 cycles each, using TRBV1-TRBV30 forward primers and a C-beta reverse primer. Each CDR3 protein gets one entry after TCRdb re-called the multiplex PCR reads with MiXCR. The sample lists 310,000 or so distinct CDR3 sequences, 45% to 70% occurring once. Sequenced: peripheral blood. This TCR was recovered from a woman aged 25 to 45 with primary liver carcinoma and hepatitis B virus infection. The chain joins TRBV11-2 to TRBJ2-3, with unresolved D. CDR3 nucleotide sequence: TGTGCCAGCAGCTTACGGTCTGACTCCGGCACAGATGTGCAGTATTTT. The encoded protein is CASSLRSDSGTDVQYF. Filled out from reference TRBV11-2 and TRBJ2-3, the complete variable domain reads EAGVAQSPRYKIIEKRQSVAFWCNPISGHATLYWYQQILGQGPKLLIQFQNNGVVDDSQLPKDRFSAERLKGVDSTLKIQPAKLEDSAVYLCASSLRSDSGTDVQYFGPGTRLTVL.